This TCR beta chain came from a study of T cells after yellow fever vaccination. The overall study: It was SMART-Seq v4 Ultra Low Input that prepared the fractions with low cell numbers.

This clonotype occurred a few times. TCRdb reanalysed the 5' RACE reads using MiXCR and keeps one entry per CDR3 protein. The sample carries about 120,000 distinct CDR3 sequences, 7.2% recorded once. Per germline, CDR1 DFQATT and CDR2 SNEGSKA (reference sequence). CDR3 length equals 13 residues. V gave up 6 bases and J gave up 0 bases, with 11 bases separating them. This clonotype was sampled from a man aged 18 to 29 who received the YFV17D yellow fever vaccine. This sample comprised CD4+ T cells sorted from PBMCs, obtained around 45 days after the first yellow fever vaccination. The chain employs TRBV20-1 and TRBJ1-1; no reliable D call. The CDR3 region is CSASKPLNTEAFF. Written as DNA, the CDR3 is TGCAGTGCCAGCAAGCCTCTGAACACTGAAGCTTTCTTT.